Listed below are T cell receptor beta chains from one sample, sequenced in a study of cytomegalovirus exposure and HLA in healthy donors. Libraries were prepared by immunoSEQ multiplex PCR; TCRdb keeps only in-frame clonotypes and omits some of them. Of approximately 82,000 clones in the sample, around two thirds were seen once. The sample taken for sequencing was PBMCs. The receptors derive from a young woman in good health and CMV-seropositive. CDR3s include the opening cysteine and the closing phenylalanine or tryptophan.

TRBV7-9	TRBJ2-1	CSSSLLTGSYNEQFF
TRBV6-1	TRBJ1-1	CASSEGSGVGLGTEAFF
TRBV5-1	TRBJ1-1	CASSLADGGWAFF
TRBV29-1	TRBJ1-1	CSVGQGDTEAFF
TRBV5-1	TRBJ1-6	CASTSGGVGSPLHF
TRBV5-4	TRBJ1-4	CASSRGGSANEKLFF
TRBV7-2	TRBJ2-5	CASSLELGSGGAGETQYF
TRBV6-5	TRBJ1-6	CASSGTGFNSPLHF
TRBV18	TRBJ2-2	CASSPARTSGGGGELFF
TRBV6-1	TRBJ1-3	CASSATREVRNTIYF
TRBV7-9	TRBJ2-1	CASSLGSGGINEQFF
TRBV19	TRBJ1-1	CATHHGQVNTEAFF
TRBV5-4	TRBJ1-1	CASSSKDRFGTEAFF
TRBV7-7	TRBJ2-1	CASSLNHGGAFYNEQFF
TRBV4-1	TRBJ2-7	CASSHGQAGYEQYF
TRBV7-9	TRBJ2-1	CASCWGIEYNEQFF
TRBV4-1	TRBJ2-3	CASSQRGGTTDTQYF
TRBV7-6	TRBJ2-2	CASSQPDTGELFF
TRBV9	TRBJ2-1	CASSLSWGPYNEQFF
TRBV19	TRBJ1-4	CASSPRQGGVEKLFF
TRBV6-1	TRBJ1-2	CASRSGQGLYGYTF
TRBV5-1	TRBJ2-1	CASRSSGGASYNEQFF